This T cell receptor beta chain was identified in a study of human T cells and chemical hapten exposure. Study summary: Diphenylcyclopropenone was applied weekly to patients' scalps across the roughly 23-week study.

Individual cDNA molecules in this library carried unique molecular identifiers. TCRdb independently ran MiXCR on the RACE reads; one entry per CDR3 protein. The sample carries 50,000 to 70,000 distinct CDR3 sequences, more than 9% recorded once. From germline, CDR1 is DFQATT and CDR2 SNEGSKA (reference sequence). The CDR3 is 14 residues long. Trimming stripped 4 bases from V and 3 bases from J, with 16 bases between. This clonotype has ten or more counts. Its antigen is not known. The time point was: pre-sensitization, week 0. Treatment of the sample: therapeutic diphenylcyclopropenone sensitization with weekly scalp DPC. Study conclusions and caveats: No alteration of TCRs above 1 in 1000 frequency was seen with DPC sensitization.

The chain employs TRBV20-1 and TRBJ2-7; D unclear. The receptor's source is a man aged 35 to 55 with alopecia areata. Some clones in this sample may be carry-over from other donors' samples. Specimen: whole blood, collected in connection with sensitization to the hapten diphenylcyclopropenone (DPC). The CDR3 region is CSAIPWGFIYEQYF. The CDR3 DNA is TGCAGTGCTATCCCTTGGGGTTTTATCTACGAGCAGTACTTC.